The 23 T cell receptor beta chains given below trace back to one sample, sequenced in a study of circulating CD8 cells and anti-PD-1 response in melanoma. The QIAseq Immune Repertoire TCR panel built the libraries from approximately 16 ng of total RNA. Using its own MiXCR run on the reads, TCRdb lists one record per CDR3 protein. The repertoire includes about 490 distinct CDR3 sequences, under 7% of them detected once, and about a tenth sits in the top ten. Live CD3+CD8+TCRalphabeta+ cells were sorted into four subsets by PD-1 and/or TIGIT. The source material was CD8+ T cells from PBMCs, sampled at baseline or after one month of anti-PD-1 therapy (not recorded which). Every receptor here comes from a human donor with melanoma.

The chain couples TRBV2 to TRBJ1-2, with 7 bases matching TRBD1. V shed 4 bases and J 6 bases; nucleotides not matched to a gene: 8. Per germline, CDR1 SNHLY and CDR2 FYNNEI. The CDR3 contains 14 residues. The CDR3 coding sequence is TGTGCCAGCAGTGTCTACAGGGGAGGAAATGGCTACACCTTC. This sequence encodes CASSVYRGGNGYTF.

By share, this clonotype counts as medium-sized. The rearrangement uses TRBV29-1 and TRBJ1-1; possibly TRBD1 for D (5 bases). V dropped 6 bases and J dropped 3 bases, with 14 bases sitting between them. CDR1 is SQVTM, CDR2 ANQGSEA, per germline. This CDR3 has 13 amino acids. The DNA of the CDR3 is TGCAGCGTCGACAGTTTCGGGGACACTGAAGCTTTCTTT. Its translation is CSVDSFGDTEAFF. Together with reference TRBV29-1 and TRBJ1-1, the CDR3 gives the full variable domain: SAVISQKPSRDICQRGTSLTIQCQVDSQVTMMFWYRQQPGQSLTLIATANQGSEATYESGFVIDKFPISRPNLTFSTLTVSNMSPEDSSIYLCSVDSFGDTEAFFGQGTRLTVV.

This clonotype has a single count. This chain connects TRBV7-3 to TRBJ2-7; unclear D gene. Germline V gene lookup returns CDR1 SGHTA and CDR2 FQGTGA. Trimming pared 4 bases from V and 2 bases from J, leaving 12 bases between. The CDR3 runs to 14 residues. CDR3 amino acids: CASSSTAPTYEQYF. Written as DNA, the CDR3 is TGTGCCAGCAGCTCTACAGCGCCCACCTACGAGCAGTACTTC.

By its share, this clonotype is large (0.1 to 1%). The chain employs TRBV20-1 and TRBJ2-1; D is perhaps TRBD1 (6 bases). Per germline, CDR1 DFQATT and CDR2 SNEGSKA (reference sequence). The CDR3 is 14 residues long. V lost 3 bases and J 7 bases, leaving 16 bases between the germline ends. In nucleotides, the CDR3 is TGCAGTGCTAGCCCCCGGGACATACATAATGAGCAGTTCTTC. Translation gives CSASPRDIHNEQFF.

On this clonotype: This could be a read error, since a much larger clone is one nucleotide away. The CDR3 region is CASSIDGAAAQVDYGYTF. The CDR3 bases are TGTGCCAGTAGTATAGACGGTGCGGCAGCCCAGGTGGACTATGGCTACACCTTC. The rearrangement links TRBV19 to TRBJ1-2; no firm D call. The V and J ends lost 0 bases and 3 bases respectively, with 20 bases between them. The CDR3 has 18 amino acids. Germline CDR1 LNHDA, CDR2 SQIVND (reference sequence).

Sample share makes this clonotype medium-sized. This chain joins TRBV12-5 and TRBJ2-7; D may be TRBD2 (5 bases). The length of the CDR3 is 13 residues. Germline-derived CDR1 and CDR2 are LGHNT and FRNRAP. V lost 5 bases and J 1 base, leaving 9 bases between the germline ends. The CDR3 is CASGPSGSYEQYF. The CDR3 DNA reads TGTGCTAGTGGTCCGAGCGGATCCTACGAGCAGTACTTC.

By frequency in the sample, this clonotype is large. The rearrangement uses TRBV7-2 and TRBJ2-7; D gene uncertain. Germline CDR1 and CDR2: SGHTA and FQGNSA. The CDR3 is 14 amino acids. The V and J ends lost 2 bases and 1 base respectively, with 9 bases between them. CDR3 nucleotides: TGTGCCAGCAGCTTACCAGAGACATCCTACGAGCAGTACTTC. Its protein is CASSLPETSYEQYF.

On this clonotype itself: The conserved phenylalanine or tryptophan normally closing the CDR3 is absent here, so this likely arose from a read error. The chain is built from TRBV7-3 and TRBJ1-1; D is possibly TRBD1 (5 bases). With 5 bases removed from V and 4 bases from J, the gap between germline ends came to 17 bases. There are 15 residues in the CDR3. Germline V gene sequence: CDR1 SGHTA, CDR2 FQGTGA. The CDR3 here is CASSIGTGLSTEAFL. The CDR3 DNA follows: TGTGCCAGCAGCATCGGGACGGGGTTGAGCACTGAAGCTTTCCTT.

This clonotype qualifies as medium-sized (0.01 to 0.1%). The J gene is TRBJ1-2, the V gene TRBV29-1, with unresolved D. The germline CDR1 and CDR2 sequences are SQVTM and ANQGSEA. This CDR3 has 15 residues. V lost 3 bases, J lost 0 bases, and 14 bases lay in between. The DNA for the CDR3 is TGCAGCGTTGACGTGACTTTGGGAGCTAACTATGGCTACACCTTC. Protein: CSVDVTLGANYGYTF.

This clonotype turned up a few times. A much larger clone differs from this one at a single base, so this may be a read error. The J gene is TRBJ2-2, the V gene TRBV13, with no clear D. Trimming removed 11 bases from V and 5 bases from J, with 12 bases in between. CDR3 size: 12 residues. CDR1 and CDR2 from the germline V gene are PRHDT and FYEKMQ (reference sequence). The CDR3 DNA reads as TGTGCCGGCGGATTTGCAACCGGGGAGCTGTTTTTT. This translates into CAGGFATGELFF. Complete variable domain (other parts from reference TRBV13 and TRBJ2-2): AAGVIQSPRHLIKEKRETATLKCYPIPRHDTVYWYQQGPGQDPQFLISFYEKMQSDKGSIPDRFSAQQFSDYHSELNMSSLELGDSALYFCAGGFATGELFFGEGSRLTVL.

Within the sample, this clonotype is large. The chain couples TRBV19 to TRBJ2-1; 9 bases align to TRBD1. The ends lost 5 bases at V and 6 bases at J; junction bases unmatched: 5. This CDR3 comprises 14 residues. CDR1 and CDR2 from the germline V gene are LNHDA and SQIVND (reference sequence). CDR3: CASSWGTGINEQFF. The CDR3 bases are TGTGCCAGTAGTTGGGGGACAGGGATCAATGAGCAGTTCTTC.

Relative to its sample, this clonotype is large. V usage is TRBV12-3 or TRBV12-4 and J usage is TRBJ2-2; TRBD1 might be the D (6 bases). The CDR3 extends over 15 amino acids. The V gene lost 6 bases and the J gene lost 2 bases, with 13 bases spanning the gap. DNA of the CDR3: TGTGCCAGCAGGGCCGGGACATTCAACACCGGGGAGCTGTTTTTT. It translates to CASRAGTFNTGELFF.

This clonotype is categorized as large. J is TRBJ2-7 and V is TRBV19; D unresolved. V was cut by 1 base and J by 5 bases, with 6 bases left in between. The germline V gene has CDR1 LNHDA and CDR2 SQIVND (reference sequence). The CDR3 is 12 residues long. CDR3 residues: CASSIAGDEQYF. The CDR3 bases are TGTGCCAGTAGTATAGCGGGTGACGAGCAGTACTTC.

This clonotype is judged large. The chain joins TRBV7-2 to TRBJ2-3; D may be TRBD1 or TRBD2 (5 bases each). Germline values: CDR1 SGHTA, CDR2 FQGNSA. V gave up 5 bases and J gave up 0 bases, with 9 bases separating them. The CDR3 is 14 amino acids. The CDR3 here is CASSLGASTDTQYF. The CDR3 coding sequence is TGTGCCAGCAGCCTCGGGGCTAGCACAGATACGCAGTATTTT.

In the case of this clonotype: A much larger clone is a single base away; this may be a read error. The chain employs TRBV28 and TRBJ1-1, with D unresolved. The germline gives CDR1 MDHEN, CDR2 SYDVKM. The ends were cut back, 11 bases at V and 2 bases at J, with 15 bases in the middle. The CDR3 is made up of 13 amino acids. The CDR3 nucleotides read TGTGCCGGCACCCCTTGGGGAAACACTGAAGCTTTCTTT. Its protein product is CAGTPWGNTEAFF.

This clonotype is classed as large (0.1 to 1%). The CDR3 spells CASRMTGNYEQYF. CDR3 in DNA: TGTGCCAGCAGGATGACAGGGAACTACGAGCAGTACTTC. The chain is built from TRBV25-1 and TRBJ2-7; 7 bases align to TRBD1. CDR1 is MGHDK, CDR2 SYGVNS, per germline. The J segment lost 3 bases and the V segment lost 6 bases, leaving 5 bases of the junction unmatched. The CDR3 has 13 residues.

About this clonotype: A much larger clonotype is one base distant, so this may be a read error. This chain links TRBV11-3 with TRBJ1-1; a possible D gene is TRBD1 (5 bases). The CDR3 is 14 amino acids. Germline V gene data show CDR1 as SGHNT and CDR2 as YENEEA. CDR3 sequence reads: CAGSIGGANTEAFF. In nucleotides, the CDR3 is TGTGCCGGCAGCATCGGGGGAGCGAACACTGAAGCTTTCTTT.

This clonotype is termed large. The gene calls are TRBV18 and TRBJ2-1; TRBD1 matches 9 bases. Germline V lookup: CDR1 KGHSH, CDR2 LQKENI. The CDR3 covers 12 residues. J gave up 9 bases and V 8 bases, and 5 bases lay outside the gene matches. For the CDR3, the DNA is TGTGCCAGCCCACAGGGGGCTGGTGAGCAGTTCTTC. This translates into CASPQGAGEQFF.

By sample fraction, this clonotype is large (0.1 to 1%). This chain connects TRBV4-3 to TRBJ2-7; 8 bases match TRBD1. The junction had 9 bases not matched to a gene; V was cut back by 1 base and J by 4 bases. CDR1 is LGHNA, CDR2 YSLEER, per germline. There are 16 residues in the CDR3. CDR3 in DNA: TGCGCCAGCAGCCAAGGGGAAGAGGACAGGGAGTACGAGCAGTACTTC. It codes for CASSQGEEDREYEQYF.

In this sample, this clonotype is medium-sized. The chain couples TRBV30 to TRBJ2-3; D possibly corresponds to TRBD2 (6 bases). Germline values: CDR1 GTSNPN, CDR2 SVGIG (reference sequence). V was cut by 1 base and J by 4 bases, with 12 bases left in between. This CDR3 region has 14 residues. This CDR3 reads CAWSGGGGADTQYF. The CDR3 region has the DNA TGTGCCTGGAGTGGTGGTGGAGGGGCAGATACGCAGTATTTT.

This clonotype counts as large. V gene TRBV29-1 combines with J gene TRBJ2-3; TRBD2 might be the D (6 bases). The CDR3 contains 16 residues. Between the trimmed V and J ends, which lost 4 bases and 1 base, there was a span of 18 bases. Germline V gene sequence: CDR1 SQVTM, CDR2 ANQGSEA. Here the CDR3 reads CSVVFSGVGGTDTQYF. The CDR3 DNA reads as TGCAGCGTTGTATTTAGCGGAGTGGGGGGCACAGATACGCAGTATTTT.

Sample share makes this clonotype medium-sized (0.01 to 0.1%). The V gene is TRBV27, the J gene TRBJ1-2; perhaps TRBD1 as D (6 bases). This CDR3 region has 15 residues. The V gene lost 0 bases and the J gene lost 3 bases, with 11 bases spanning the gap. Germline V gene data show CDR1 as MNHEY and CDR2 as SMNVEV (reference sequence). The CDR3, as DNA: TGTGCCAGCAGTTTATCGGCGGGGGCCTACTATGGCTACACCTTC. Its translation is CASSLSAGAYYGYTF.

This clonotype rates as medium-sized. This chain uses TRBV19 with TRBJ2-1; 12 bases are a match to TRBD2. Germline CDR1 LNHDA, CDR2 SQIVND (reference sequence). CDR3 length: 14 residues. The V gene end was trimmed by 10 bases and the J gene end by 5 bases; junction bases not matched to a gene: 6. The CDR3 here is CATALAGGDNEQFF. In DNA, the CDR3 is TGTGCCACCGCTCTAGCGGGGGGGGACAATGAGCAGTTCTTC.